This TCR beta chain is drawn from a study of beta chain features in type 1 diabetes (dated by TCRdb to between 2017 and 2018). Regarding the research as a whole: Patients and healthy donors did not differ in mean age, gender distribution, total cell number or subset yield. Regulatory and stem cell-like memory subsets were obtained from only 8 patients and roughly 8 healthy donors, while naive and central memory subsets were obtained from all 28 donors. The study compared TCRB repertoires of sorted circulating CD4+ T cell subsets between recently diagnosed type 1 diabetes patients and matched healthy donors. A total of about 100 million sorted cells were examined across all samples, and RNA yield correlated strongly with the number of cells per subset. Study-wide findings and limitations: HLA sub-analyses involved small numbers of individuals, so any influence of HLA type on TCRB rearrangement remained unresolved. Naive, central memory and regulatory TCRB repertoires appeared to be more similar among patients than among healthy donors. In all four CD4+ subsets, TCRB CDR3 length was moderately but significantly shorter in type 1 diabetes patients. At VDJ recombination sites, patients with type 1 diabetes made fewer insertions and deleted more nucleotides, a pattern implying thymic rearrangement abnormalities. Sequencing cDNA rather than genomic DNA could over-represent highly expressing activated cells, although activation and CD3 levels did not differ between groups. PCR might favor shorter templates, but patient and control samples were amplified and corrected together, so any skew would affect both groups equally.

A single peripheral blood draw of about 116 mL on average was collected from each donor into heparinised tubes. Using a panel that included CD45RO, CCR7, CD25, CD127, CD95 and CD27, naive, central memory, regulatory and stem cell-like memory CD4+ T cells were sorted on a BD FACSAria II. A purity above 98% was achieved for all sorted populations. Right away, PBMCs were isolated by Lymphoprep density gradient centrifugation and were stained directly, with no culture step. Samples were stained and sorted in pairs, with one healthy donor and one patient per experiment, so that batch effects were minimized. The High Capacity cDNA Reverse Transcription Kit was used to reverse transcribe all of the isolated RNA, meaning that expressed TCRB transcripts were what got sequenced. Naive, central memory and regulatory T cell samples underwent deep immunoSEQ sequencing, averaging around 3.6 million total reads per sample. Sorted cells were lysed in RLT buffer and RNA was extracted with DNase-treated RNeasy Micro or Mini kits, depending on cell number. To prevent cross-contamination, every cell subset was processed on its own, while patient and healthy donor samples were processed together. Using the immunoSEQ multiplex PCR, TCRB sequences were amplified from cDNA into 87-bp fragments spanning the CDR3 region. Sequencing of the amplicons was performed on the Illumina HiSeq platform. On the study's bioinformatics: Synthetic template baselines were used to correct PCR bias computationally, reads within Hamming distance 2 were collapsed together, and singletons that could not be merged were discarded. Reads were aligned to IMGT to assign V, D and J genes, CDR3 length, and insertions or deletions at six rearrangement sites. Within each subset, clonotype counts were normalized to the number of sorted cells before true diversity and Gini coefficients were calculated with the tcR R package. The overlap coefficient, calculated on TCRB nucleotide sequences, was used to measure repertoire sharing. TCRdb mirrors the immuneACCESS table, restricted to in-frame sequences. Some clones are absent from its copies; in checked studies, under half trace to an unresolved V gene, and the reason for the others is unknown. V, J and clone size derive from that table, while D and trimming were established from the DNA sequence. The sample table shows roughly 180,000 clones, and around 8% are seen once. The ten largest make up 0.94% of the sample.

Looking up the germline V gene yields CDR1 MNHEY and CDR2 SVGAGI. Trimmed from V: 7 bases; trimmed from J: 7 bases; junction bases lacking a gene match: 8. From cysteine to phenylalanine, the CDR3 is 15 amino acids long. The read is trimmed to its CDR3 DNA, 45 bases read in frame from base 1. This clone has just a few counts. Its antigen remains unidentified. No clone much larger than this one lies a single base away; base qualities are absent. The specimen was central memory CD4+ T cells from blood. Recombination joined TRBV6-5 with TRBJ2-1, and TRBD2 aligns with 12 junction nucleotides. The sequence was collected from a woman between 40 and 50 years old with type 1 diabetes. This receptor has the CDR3 CASNLAGGQGNEQFF. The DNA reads TGTGCCAGCAACCTAGCGGGAGGGCAGGGGAATGAGCAGTTCTTC.